The clone carrying this T cell receptor beta chain came up many times. Its antigen is as yet unknown. Amplification of TCR beta CDR3 regions used RNA as the template. Initially, a first-round RT-PCR of the TCR CDR3 employed the HTBI primer set. TCRdb reprocessed the multiplex PCR reads via MiXCR and lists one record per CDR3 protein. This table has about 640,000 distinct CDR3 sequences, less than 25% appearing once. This sample is drawn from a study of T cells in Graves' hyperthyroidism and ophthalmopathy. In the study overall: Peripheral blood was secured at the point of initial diagnosis, before any treatment. Study findings and constraints: Ophthalmopathy was separated from stable hyperthyroidism by a 13 V-J model. Expanded thyroid clonotypes (above 0.001) were mostly also found in blood.

V was clipped by 6 bases and J by 8 bases; unmatched bases: 7. Germline V lookup: CDR1 SEHNR, CDR2 FQNEAQ (reference sequence). The CDR3 is 15 amino acids. The sequence was obtained from a man in his thirties or forties with Graves' ophthalmopathy. V gene TRBV7-9 combines with J gene TRBJ2-1; TRBD2 agrees at 13 bases. Sequences were obtained from blood. The CDR3 region is CASSPGTSGIDEQFF. The CDR3 DNA sequence: TGTGCCAGCAGTCCCGGGACTAGCGGGATTGATGAGCAGTTCTTC.